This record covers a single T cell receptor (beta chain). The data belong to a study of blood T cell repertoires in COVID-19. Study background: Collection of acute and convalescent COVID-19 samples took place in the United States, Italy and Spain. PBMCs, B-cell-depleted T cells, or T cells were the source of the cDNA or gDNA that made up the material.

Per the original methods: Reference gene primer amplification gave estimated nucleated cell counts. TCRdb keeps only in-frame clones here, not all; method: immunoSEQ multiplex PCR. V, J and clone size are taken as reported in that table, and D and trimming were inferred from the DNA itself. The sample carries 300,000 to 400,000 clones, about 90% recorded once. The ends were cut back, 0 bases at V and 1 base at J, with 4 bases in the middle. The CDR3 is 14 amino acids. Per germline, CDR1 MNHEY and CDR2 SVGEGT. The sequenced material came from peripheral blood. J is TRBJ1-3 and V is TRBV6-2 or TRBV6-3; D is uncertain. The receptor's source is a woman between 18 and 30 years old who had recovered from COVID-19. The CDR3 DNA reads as TGTGCCAGCAGTTACTCCGCGTCTGGAAACACCATATATTTT. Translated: CASSYSASGNTIYF.